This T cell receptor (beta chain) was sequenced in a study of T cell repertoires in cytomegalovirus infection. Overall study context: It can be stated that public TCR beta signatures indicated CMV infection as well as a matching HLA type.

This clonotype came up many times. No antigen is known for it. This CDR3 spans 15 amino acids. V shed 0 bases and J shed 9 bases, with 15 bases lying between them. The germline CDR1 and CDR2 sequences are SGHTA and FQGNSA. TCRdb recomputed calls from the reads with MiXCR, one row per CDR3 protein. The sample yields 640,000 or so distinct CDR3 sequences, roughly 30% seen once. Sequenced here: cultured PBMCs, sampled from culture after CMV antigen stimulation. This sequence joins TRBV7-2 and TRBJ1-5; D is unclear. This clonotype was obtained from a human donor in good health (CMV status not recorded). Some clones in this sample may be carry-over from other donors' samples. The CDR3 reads CASSLAPTFGWPQHF. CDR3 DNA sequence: TGTGCCAGCAGCTTAGCGCCGACTTTCGGATGGCCCCAGCATTTT.